Listed below are T cell receptor beta chains from one sample, sequenced in a study of T cell responses to AZD1222 COVID-19 vaccine. Sequencing used immunoSEQ multiplex PCR; TCRdb keeps in-frame clones, though not all of them. The data show about 200,000 clones, with roughly nine tenths seen just once and roughly 3.5% held by the top ten. The specimen was peripheral blood, collected 28 days after the second AZD1222 dose. Every receptor here comes from an adult who received the AZD1222 COVID-19 vaccine. Each CDR3 is given with its conserved first and last residue. The D gene is left open where the match is weak. Part of the rows lack a size; the others show once, few, many or a class for expanded clones.

V gene	clone size	D gene	J gene	CDR3 DNA	CDR3 protein
TRBV5-1	NA	NA	TRBJ2-7	TGCGCCAGCAGCCCCGACAGCAGAACCTACGAGCAGTACTTC	CASSPDSRTYEQYF
TRBV11-2	NA	NA	TRBJ2-7	TGTGCCAGCAGCTTGGGGATGAACCGGGGTATAGACGAGCAGTACTTC	CASSLGMNRGIDEQYF
TRBV28	NA	TRBD1	TRBJ2-7	TGTGCCAGCAGTACCAGGGGGCTTGGGGGCTACGAGCAGTACTTC	CASSTRGLGGYEQYF
TRBV28	NA	NA	TRBJ1-3	TGTGCCAGCAGTTTCGGGACACGACGGGTCTCTGGAAACACCATATATTTT	CASSFGTRRVSGNTIYF
TRBV6-5	NA	NA	TRBJ1-3	TGTGCCAGCAGTTCGACAGTCTCTGGAAACACCATATATTTT	CASSSTVSGNTIYF
TRBV18	once	TRBD1	TRBJ1-1	TGTGCCAGCTCCCCTATGACAGGGGCCCGGAACACTGAAGCTTTCTTT	CASSPMTGARNTEAFF
TRBV11-2	NA	NA	TRBJ2-7	TGTGCCAGCAGCTTCTTTGGCGGAACCGAGCAGTACTTC	CASSFFGGTEQYF
TRBV18	NA	TRBD2	TRBJ2-1	TGTGCCAGCTCAAGTGAGGGACTAGCGGTCAATGAGCAGTTCTTC	CASSSEGLAVNEQFF
TRBV4-1	once	NA	TRBJ1-5	TGCGCCAGCAGCCCTAGCGGATATAGCAATCAGCCCCAGCATTTT	CASSPSGYSNQPQHF
TRBV28	NA	TRBD2	TRBJ2-7	TGTGCCAGCACACTAGCGGGTCTAAGGGAGCAGTACTTC	CASTLAGLREQYF
TRBV23-1	NA	NA	TRBJ2-1	TGCGCCAGCAGTCAATCGGGAGGGGGGACGAGTACGGATGAGCAGTTCTTC	CASSQSGGGTSTDEQFF
TRBV19	NA	NA	TRBJ1-5	TGTGCCAGTCAGGGGCAGAATCAGCCCCAGCATTTT	CASQGQNQPQHF
TRBV7-9	NA	NA	TRBJ2-3	TGTGCCAGCAGCTTAGCGGGAGAGTACACGCAGTATTTT	CASSLAGEYTQYF
TRBV25-1	NA	NA	TRBJ2-3	TGTGCCAGCAGTGTACAGGGCGGTAGCACAGATACGCAGTATTTT	CASSVQGGSTDTQYF
TRBV7-3	NA	TRBD2	TRBJ2-1	TGTGCCAGCAGCTTAACCCGACTAGCGGGGACTTGGGCTTACAATGAGCAGTTCTTC	CASSLTRLAGTWAYNEQFF
TRBV5-8	NA	TRBD1	TRBJ2-1	TGTGCCAGCAGCTTTGGGACAGCATACAATGAGCAGTTCTTC	CASSFGTAYNEQFF
TRBV14	NA	TRBD1	TRBJ1-2	TGTGCCAGCAGCGCGCAGACAGGGGGATATGGCTACACCTTC	CASSAQTGGYGYTF
TRBV29-1	NA	NA	TRBJ1-1	TGCAGCGTGATGTTAATAGTGAACACTGAAGCTTTCTTT	CSVMLIVNTEAFF
TRBV6-2/TRBV6-3	NA	NA	TRBJ2-5	TGTGCCAGCAGTTTGCCGGCAGAAGAGACCCAGTACTTC	CASSLPAEETQYF
TRBV6-5	once	NA	TRBJ1-1	TGTGCCAGCATCCCCGGGACGGCGAACACTGAAGCTTTCTTT	CASIPGTANTEAFF
TRBV11-2	NA	TRBD1	TRBJ2-1	TGTGCCAGCAGCTTAGACTTTTTACCGGGACAGGGGGTCAATGAGCAGTTCTTC	CASSLDFLPGQGVNEQFF
TRBV5-1	NA	NA	TRBJ2-1	TGCGCCAGCAGCTTCGGTACTGGCGTCACCGATGAGCAGTTCTTC	CASSFGTGVTDEQFF
TRBV2	NA	TRBD2	TRBJ2-1	TGTGCCAGCAGGGGGGATAGCGGGAGGGCTGAGCAGTTCTTC	CASRGDSGRAEQFF
TRBV18	NA	TRBD1	TRBJ2-1	TGTGCCAGCTCGCTCATGACAGGGGCCCATTTCAATGAGCAGTTCTTC	CASSLMTGAHFNEQFF
TRBV5-5	NA	NA	TRBJ1-5	TGTGCCAGCAGCTTGGCCGCGTGGAGCAATCAGCCCCAGCATTTT	CASSLAAWSNQPQHF
TRBV7-2	NA	TRBD1	TRBJ1-5	TGTGCCAGCAGCTTAGAGTCCAGTTACACAGGGGGTCAGCCCCAGCATTTT	CASSLESSYTGGQPQHF
TRBV2	NA	TRBD2	TRBJ2-3	TGTGCCAGCAGTCTAGCGGGAGGGGGCGGCGATACGCAGTATTTT	CASSLAGGGGDTQYF
TRBV6-6	NA	NA	TRBJ2-7	TGTGCCAGCAGTTTCCCGGGACACCCCTACGAGCAGTACTTC	CASSFPGHPYEQYF
TRBV7-9	many	NA	TRBJ1-1	TGTGCCAGCAGATTCGACCGTAACACTGAAGCTTTCTTT	CASRFDRNTEAFF
TRBV6-5	NA	TRBD2	TRBJ2-7	TGTGCCAGCAGTTCCCTCTTAGCGGGAGGGCCGTACGAGCAGTACTTC	CASSSLLAGGPYEQYF
TRBV5-1	NA	NA	TRBJ2-7	TGCGCCAGCAGCCCCCGGGGGGACAGGTTCTACGAGCAGTACTTC	CASSPRGDRFYEQYF
TRBV9	NA	NA	TRBJ2-7	TGTGCCAGCAGCGCCAGACTAGGCTCCTACGAGCAGTACTTC	CASSARLGSYEQYF
TRBV6-6	NA	NA	TRBJ1-5	TGTGCCAGCAGTTATAGGGATCAGCCCCAGCATTTT	CASSYRDQPQHF
TRBV28	NA	NA	TRBJ1-5	TGTGCCAGCAGTTTCGTTTGGGGTGGAAATCAGCCCCAGCATTTT	CASSFVWGGNQPQHF
TRBV9	NA	NA	TRBJ1-1	TGTGCCAGCAGCTCCACCTTTTTAGCTGGGGCGCGGTACACTGAAGCTTTCTTT	CASSSTFLAGARYTEAFF
TRBV9	NA	NA	TRBJ1-2	TGTGCCAGCAGCCCCATGGGTACTGGTAACTATGGCTACACCTTC	CASSPMGTGNYGYTF
TRBV28	NA	TRBD1	TRBJ1-2	TGTGCCAGCAGCCTCAAAGACAGGGTTGGCTACACCTTC	CASSLKDRVGYTF
TRBV7-4	NA	TRBD1	TRBJ1-6	TGTGCCAGCAGCGCCAGGGGGCTACAGAATTCACCCCTCCACTTT	CASSARGLQNSPLHF
TRBV28	once	NA	TRBJ1-3	TGTGCCAGCAGCACAGGTTTCTCTGGAAACACCATATATTTT	CASSTGFSGNTIYF
TRBV3-1/TRBV3-2	NA	NA	TRBJ2-1	TGTGCCAGCAGCCCGGCCAGGGGGGGGAACAATGAGCAGTTCTTC	CASSPARGGNNEQFF
TRBV4-1	NA	TRBD1	TRBJ1-1	TGCGCCAGCAGCCTCCGGGACAGGGAGAACACTGAAGCTTTCTTT	CASSLRDRENTEAFF
TRBV2	NA	NA	TRBJ2-5	TGTGCCAGCAGTGAAAGGACGCCTTGGGAGACCCAGTACTTC	CASSERTPWETQYF
TRBV19	NA	TRBD2	TRBJ2-5	TGTGCCAGTAGTATACTGGCTAGCGGGAGGATGGAGACCCAGTACTTC	CASSILASGRMETQYF
TRBV13	NA	TRBD1	TRBJ2-3	TGTGCCAGCAGCTCCCGGGACAGGGGAACAGATACGCAGTATTTT	CASSSRDRGTDTQYF
TRBV6-5	NA	NA	TRBJ1-6	TGTGCCAGCAGTTACGTCAGACTAGACTATAATTCACCCCTCCACTTT	CASSYVRLDYNSPLHF
TRBV28	NA	TRBD1	TRBJ2-1	TGTGCAGTTGGGACAGGCCCTCCCGATGAGCAGTTCTTC	CAVGTGPPDEQFF
TRBV2	few	NA	TRBJ1-1	TGTGCCAGCAGTGGGGACCCATCCCGTGGGGCTGAAGCTTTCTTT	CASSGDPSRGAEAFF
TRBV2	NA	NA	TRBJ2-5	TGTGCCAGCAGTCCAGGCTCCTCGGAGACCCAGTACTTC	CASSPGSSETQYF
TRBV6-5	NA	NA	TRBJ2-5	TGTGCCAGCAGTTACCTCGGTTCAGGGGAGACCCAGTACTTC	CASSYLGSGETQYF
TRBV6-4	NA	NA	TRBJ2-1	TGTGCCAGCAGTGACGGGGCGGATGAGCAGTTCTTC	CASSDGADEQFF
TRBV5-3	NA	NA	TRBJ2-1	TGTGCCAGAAGGGACCGGGCAAGCTCCTACAATGAGCAGTTCTTC	CARRDRASSYNEQFF
TRBV18	few	NA	TRBJ1-3	TGTGCCAGCTCACCAGGGGCGAAGTCTGTCTCTGGAAACACCATATATTTT	CASSPGAKSVSGNTIYF
TRBV27	NA	NA	TRBJ2-7	TGTGCCAGCAGGGACCCGGGCCAAGGGTCTCCCGAGCAGTACTTC	CASRDPGQGSPEQYF
TRBV18	NA	TRBD1	TRBJ2-3	TGTGCCAGCTCACCCCTTACGAGCGCAGGGGGCTCCACAGATACGCAGTATTTT	CASSPLTSAGGSTDTQYF